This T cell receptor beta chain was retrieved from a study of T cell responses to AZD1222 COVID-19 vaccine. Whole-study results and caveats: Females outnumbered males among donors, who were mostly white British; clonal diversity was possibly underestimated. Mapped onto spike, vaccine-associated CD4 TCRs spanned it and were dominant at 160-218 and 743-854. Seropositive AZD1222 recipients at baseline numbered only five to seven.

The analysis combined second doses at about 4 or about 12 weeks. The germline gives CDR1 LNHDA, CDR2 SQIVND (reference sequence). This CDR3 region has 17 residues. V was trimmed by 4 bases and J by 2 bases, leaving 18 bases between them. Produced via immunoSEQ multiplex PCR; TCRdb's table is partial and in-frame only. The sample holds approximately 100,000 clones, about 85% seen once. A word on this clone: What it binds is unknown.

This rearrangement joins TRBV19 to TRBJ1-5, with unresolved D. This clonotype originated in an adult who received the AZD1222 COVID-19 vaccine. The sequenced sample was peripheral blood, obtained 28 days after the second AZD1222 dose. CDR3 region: CASSTPDAGLGNQPQHF. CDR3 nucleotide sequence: TGTGCCAGTAGTACCCCCGACGCGGGGTTGGGCAATCAGCCCCAGCATTTT.